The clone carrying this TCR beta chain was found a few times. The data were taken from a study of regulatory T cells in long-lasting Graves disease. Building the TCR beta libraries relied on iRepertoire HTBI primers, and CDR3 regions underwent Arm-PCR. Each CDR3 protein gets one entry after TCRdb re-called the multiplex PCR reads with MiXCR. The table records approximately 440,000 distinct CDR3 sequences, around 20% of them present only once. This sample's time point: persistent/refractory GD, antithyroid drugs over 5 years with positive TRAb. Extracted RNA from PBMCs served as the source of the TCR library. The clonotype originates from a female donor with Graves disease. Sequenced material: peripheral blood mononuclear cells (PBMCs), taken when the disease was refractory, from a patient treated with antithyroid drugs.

The CDR3 DNA follows: TGTGCCAGCAGCCTCCGGGACTCGTTCGTAGGGTATTTT. Its protein product is CASSLRDSFVGYF. The gene calls are TRBV7-8 and TRBJ2-3, with a weak D call TRBD2 (6 bases). Trimming left V 5 bases short and J 14 bases short, with 20 bases between. There are 13 residues in the CDR3. CDR1 is SGHVS and CDR2 is FQNEAQ in the germline V gene.